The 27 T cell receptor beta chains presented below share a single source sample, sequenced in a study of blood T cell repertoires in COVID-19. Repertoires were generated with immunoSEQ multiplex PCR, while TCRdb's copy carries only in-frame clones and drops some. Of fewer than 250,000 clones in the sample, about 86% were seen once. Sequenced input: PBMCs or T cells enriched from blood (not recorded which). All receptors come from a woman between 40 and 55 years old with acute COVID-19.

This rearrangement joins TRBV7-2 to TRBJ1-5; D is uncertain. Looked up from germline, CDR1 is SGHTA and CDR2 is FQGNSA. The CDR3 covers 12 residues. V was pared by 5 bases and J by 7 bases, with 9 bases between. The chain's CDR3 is CASSTPGQPQHF. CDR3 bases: TGTGCCAGCAGCACCCCGGGGCAGCCCCAGCATTTT.

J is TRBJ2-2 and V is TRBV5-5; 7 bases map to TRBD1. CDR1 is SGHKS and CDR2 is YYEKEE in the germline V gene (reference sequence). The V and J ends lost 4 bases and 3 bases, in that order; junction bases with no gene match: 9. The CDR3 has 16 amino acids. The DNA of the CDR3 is TGTGCCAGCAGCCGGGACAGCCGCCGATACACCGGGGAGCTGTTTTTT. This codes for CASSRDSRRYTGELFF.

CDR3 DNA: TGCGCCAGCAGCCAATGGACTAGCGGGGGATCATACGAGCAGTACTTC. This sequence encodes CASSQWTSGGSYEQYF. This chain connects TRBV4-1 to TRBJ2-7; 13 bases agree with TRBD2. This CDR3 is built from 16 residues. Germline assignment: CDR1 MGHRA and CDR2 YSYEKL. The V segment lost 2 bases and the J segment 4 bases; nucleotides outside the gene matches: 5.

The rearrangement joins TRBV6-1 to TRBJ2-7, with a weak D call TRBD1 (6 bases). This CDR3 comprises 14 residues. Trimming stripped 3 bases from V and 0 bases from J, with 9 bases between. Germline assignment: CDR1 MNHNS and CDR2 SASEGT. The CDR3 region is CASSDWDTSYEQYF. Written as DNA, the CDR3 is TGTGCCAGCAGTGATTGGGACACCTCCTACGAGCAGTACTTC.

The CDR3 DNA follows: TGCGCCAGCAGCCCAAGCGGTTCTAGCACAGATACGCAGTATTTT. This translates into CASSPSGSSTDTQYF. V usage is TRBV5-1 and J usage is TRBJ2-3, with D possibly matching TRBD2 (5 bases). Trimming removed 4 bases from V and 0 bases from J, with 12 bases in between. This CDR3 region has 15 residues. The germline CDR1 and CDR2 sequences are SGHRS and YFSETQ.

CDR3 residues: CASSSTGTGVSAHGYTF. DNA for the CDR3: TGTGCCAGTAGTTCTACAGGGACAGGGGTGTCCGCCCATGGCTACACCTTC. The genes are TRBV19 and TRBJ1-2; TRBD1 aligns across 10 bases. With V trimmed by 5 bases and J by 6 bases, 15 bases remained unmatched. This CDR3 is 17 amino acids long. Germline values: CDR1 LNHDA, CDR2 SQIVND (reference sequence).

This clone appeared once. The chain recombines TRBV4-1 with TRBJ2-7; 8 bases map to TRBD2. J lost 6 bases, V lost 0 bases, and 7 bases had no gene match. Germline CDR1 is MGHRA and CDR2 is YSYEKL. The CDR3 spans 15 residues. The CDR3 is CASSQDSGGVPEQYF. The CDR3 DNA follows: TGCGCCAGCAGCCAAGATTCGGGAGGGGTCCCCGAGCAGTACTTC.

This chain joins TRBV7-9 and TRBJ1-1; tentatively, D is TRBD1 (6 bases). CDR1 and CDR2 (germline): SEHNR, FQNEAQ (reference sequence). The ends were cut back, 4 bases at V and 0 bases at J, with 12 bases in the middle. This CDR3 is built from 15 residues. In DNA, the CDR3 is TGTGCCAGCAGCTCCCGACAGGAGCTGAACACTGAAGCTTTCTTT. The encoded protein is CASSSRQELNTEAFF.

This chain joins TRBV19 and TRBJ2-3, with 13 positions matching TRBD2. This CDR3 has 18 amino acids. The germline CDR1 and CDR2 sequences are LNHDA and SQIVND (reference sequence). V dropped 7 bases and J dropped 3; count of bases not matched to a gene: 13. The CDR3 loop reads CASTPGLAGDLGTDTQYF. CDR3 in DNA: TGTGCCAGTACTCCCGGACTAGCGGGAGATCTCGGGACAGATACGCAGTATTTT.

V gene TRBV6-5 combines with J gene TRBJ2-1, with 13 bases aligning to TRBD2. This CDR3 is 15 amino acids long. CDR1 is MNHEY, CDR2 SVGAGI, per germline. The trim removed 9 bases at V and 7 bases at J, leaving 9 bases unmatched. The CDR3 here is CASATRTSGRNEQFF. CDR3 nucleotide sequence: TGTGCCAGTGCTACTCGGACTAGCGGGAGAAATGAGCAGTTCTTC.

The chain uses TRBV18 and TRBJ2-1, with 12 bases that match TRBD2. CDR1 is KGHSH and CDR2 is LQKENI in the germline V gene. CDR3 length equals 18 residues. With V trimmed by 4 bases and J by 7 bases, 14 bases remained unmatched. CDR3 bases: TGTGCCAGCTCACAGCAGCGTGCACTAGCGGGAGGTGGAAATGAGCAGTTCTTC. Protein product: CASSQQRALAGGGNEQFF. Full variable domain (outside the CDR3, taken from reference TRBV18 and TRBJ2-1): NAGVMQNPRHLVRRRGQEARLRCSPMKGHSHVYWYRQLPEEGLKFMVYLQKENIIDESGMPKERFSAEFPKEGPSILRIQQVVRGDSAAYFCASSQQRALAGGGNEQFFGPGTRLTVL.

The CDR3 reads CASTGTGTDTQYF. The CDR3 DNA reads as TGCGCCAGCACCGGGACAGGCACAGATACGCAGTATTTT. The chain uses TRBV5-1 and TRBJ2-3, with TRBD1 matching 7 bases. Germline V gene data show CDR1 as SGHRS and CDR2 as YFSETQ. After removal of 6 bases from V and 1 base from J, the junction contained 2 bases not matched to a gene. The length of the CDR3 is 13 residues. Full variable domain (outside the CDR3, taken from reference TRBV5-1 and TRBJ2-3): KAGVTQTPRYLIKTRGQQVTLSCSPISGHRSVSWYQQTPGQGLQFLFEYFSETQRNKGNFPGRFSGRQFSNSRSEMNVSTLELGDSALYLCASTGTGTDTQYFGPGTRLTVL.

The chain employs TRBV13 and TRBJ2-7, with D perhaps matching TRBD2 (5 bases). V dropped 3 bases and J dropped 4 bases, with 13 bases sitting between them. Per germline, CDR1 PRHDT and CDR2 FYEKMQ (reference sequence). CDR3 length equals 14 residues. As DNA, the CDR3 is TGTGCCAGCAGCTTCGCGGAGGTGGTGTACGAGCAGTACTTC. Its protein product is CASSFAEVVYEQYF.

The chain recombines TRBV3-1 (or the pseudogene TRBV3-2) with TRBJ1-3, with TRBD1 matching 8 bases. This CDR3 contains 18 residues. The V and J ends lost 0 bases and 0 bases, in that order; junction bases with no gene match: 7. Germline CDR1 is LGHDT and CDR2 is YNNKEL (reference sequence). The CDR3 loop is CASSQEGDRRPSGNTIYF. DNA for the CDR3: TGTGCCAGCAGCCAAGAAGGGGACAGGCGCCCCTCTGGAAACACCATATATTTT.

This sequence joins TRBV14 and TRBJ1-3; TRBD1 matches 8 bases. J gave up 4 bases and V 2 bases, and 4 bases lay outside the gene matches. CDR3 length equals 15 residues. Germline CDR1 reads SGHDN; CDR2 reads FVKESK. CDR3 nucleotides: TGTGCCAGCAGCCAATACCGGACAGGGGGAAACACCATATATTTT. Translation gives CASSQYRTGGNTIYF.

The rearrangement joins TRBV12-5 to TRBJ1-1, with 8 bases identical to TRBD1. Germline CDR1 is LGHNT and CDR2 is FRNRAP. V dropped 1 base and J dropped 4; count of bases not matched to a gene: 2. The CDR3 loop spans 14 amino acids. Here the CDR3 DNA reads TGTGCTAGTGGTTTGGGGACAGGGCGCACTGAAGCTTTCTTT. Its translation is CASGLGTGRTEAFF.

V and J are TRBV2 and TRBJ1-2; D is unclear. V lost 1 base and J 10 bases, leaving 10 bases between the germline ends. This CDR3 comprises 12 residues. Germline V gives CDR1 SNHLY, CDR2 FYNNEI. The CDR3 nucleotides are TGTGCCAGCAGTGAAGAGCTTTTTGACTACACCTTC. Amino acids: CASSEELFDYTF.

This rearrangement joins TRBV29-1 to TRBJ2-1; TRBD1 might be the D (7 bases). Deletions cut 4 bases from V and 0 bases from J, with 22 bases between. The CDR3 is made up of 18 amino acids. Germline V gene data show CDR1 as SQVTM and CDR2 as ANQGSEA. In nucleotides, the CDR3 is TGCAGCGTTGCCGGGGGCACAGGGGCCGCCAGCTCCTACAATGAGCAGTTCTTC. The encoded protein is CSVAGGTGAASSYNEQFF.

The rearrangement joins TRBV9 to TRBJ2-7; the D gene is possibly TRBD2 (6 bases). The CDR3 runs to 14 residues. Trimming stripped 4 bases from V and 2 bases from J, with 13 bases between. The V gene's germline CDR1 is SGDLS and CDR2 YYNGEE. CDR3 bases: TGTGCCAGCAGCCCGGGACTCCTGACCTACGAGCAGTACTTC. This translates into CASSPGLLTYEQYF. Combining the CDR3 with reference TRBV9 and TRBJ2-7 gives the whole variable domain DSGVTQTPKHLITATGQRVTLRCSPRSGDLSVYWYQQSLDQGLQFLIQYYNGEERAKGNILERFSAQQFPDLHSELNLSSLELGDSALYFCASSPGLLTYEQYFGPGTRLTVT.

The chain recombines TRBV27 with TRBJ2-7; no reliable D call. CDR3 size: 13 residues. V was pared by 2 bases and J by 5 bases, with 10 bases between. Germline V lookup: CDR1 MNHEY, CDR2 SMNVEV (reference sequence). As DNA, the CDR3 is TGTGCCAGCAGTTTACTGAGAGCGCACGAGCAGTACTTC. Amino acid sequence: CASSLLRAHEQYF.

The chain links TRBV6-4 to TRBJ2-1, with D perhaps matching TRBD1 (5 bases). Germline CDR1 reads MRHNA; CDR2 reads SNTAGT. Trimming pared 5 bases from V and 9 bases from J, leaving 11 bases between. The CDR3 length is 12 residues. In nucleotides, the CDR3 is TGTGCCAGCAGTCTGGATAGGGGTGAGCAGTTCTTC. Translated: CASSLDRGEQFF.

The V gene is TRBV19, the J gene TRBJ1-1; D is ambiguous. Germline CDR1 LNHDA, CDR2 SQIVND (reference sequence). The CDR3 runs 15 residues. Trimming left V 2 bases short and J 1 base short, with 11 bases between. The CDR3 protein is CASSIRTEWNTEAFF. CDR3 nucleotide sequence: TGTGCCAGTAGTATAAGAACTGAGTGGAACACTGAAGCTTTCTTT.

The CDR3 here is CASSSRAGQGNHEQYF. CDR3 nucleotide sequence: TGTGCCAGTAGTTCTCGCGCGGGACAGGGGAATCACGAGCAGTACTTC. The rearrangement joins TRBV19 to TRBJ2-7; 10 nucleotides align to TRBD1. CDR3 length: 16 amino acids. The V gene's germline CDR1 is LNHDA and CDR2 SQIVND (reference sequence). The V gene end was trimmed by 5 bases and the J gene end by 5 bases; junction bases not matched to a gene: 12.

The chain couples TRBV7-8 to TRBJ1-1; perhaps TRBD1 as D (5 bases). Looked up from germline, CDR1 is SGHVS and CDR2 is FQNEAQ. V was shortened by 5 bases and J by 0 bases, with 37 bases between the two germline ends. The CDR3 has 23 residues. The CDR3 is CASSPGSPLGGISVRTMNTEAFF. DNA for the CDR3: TGTGCCAGCAGCCCAGGTTCCCCTCTGGGGGGGATTTCGGTGAGGACCATGAACACTGAAGCTTTCTTT.

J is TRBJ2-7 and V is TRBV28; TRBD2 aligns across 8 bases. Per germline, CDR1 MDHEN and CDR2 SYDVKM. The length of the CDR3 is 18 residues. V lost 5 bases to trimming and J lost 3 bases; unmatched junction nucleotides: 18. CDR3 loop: CASSLSARLAYGHYEQYF. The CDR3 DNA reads TGTGCCAGCAGTCTCTCGGCTCGACTAGCGTACGGTCACTACGAGCAGTACTTC.

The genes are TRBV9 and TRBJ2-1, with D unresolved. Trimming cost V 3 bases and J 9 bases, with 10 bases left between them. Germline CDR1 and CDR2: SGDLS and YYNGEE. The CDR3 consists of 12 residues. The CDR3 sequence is CASSGIGGEQFF. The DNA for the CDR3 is TGTGCCAGCAGCGGAATCGGTGGTGAGCAGTTCTTC.

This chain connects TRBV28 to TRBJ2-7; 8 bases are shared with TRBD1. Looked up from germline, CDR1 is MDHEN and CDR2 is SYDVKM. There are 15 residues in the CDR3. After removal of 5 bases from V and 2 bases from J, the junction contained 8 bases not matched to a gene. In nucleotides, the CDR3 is TGTGCCAGCAGTACGTCAGGGGGCCCTACCTACGAGCAGTACTTC. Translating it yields CASSTSGGPTYEQYF.